This T cell receptor beta chain emerged from a study of Graves' ophthalmopathy and Graves' hyperthyroidism. Per the germline V gene, CDR1 is KGHDR and CDR2 is SFDVKD. Losses at the gene ends were 6 bases for V and 3 bases for J; bases not matched to a gene: 12. The length of the CDR3 is 16 residues. The authors amplified TCR beta CDR3 regions, and they did so from RNA transcripts for repertoire sequencing. Investigators did first-round RT-PCR with HTBI primers, then second-round multiplex PCR. TCRdb analysed the multiplex PCR reads with MiXCR anew, one entry per CDR3 protein. The sample shows 650,000 to 900,000 distinct CDR3 sequences, approximately 40% of them seen only once.

The sequence came from an adult man with Graves' ophthalmopathy. Sequenced input: peripheral blood. The chain carries TRBV24-1 and TRBJ2-5; 7 bases are a match to TRBD1. The CDR3 nucleotides read TGTGCCACCAGTTACTTAAGGGACAGACCTGAAGAGACCCAGTACTTC. Amino acid sequence: CATSYLRDRPEETQYF.